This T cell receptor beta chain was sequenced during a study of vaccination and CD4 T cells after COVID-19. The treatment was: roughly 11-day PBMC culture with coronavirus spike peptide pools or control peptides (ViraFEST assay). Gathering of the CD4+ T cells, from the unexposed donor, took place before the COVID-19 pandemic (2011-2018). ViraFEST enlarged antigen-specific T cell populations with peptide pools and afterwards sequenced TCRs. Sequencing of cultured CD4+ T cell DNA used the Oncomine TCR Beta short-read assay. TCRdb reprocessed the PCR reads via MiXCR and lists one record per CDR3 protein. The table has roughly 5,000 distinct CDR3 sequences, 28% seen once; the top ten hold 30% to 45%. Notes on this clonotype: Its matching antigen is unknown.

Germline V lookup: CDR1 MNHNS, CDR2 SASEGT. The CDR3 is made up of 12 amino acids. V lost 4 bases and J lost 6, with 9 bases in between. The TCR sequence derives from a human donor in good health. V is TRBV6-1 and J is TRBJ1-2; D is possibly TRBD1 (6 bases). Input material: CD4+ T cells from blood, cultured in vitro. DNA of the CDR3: TGTGCCAGCAGTGTGTCAGGGGATGGCTACACCTTC. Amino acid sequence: CASSVSGDGYTF.